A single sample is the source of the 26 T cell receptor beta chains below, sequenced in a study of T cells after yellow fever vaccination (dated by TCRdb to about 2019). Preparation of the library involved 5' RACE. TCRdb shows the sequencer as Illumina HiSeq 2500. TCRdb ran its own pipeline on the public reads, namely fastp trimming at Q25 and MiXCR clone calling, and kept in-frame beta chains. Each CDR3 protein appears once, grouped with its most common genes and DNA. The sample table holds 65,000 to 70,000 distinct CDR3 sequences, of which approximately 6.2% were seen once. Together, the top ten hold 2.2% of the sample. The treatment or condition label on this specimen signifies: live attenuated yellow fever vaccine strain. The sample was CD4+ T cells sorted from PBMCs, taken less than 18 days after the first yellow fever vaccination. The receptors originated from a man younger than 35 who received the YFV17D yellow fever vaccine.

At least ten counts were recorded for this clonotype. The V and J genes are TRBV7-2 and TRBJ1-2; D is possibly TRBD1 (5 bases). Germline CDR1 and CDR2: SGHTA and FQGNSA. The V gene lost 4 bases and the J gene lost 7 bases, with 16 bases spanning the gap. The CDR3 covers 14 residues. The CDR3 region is CASSSSNGGGGYTF. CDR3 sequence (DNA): TGTGCCAGCAGCTCCTCAAATGGGGGGGGTGGCTACACCTTC.

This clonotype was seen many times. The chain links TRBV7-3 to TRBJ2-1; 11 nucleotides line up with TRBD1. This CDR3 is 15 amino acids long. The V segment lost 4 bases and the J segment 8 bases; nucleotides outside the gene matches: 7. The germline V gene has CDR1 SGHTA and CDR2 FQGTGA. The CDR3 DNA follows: TGTGCCAGCAGCTCAGGACAGGGGGCGTTCTATGAGCAGTTCTTC. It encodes CASSSGQGAFYEQFF.

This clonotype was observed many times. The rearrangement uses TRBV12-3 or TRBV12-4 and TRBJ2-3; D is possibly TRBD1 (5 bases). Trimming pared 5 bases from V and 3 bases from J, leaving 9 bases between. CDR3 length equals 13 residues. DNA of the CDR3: TGTGCCAGCAGTGATCGACAGACAGATACGCAGTATTTT. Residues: CASSDRQTDTQYF.

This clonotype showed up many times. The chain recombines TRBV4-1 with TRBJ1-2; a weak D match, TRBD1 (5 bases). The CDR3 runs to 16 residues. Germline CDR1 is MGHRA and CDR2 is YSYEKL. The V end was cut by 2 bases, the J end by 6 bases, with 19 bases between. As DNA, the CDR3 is TGCGCCAGCAGCCAAATAATTGGACTGGGGCGGGATGGCTACACCTTC. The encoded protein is CASSQIIGLGRDGYTF.

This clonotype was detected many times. The CDR3 loop is CASKEAWVGNNEQFF. CDR3 sequence (DNA): TGTGCCAGCAAAGAAGCGTGGGTAGGTAACAATGAGCAGTTCTTC. This chain connects TRBV5-5 to TRBJ2-1; D is unresolved. Trimming removed 6 bases from V and 5 bases from J, with 18 bases in between. Germline CDR1 SGHKS, CDR2 YYEKEE (reference sequence). This CDR3 region has 15 residues.

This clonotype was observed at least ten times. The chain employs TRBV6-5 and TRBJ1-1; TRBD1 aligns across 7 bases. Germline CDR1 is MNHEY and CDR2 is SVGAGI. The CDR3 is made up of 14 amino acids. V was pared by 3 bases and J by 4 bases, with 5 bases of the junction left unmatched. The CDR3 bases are TGTGCCAGCAGTTATCAGGGGGGAGGCACTGAAGCTTTCTTT. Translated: CASSYQGGGTEAFF.

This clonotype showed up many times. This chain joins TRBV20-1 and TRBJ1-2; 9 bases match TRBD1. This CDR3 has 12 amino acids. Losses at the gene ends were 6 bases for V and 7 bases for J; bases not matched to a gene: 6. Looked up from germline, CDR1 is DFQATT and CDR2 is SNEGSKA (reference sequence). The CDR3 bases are TGCAGTGCAACACAGGGGGCTGGTGGCTACACCTTC. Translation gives CSATQGAGGYTF.

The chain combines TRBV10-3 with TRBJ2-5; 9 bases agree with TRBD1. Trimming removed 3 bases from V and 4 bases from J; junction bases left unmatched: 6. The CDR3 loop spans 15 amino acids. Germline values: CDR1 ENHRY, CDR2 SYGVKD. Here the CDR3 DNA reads TGTGCCATCAGTGACCCAGGACAGGGGATAGAGACCCAGTACTTC. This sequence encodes CAISDPGQGIETQYF.

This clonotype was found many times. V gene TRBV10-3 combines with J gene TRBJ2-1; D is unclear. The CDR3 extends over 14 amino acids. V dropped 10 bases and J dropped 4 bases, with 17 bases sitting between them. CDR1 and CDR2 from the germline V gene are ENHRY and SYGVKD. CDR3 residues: CATVYSSIYNEQFF. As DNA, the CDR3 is TGTGCCACCGTCTATTCGTCCATTTACAATGAGCAGTTCTTC.

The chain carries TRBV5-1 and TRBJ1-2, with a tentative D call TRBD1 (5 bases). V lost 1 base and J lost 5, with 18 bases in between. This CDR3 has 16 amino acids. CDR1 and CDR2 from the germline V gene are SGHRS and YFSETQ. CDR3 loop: CASSLWSMTVKYGYTF. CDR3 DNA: TGCGCCAGCAGCTTGTGGTCTATGACAGTCAAGTATGGCTACACCTTC.

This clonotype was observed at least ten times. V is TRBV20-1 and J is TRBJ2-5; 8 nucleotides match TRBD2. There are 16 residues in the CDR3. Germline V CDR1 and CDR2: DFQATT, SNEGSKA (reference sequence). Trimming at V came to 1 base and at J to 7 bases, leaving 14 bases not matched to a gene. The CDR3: CSARAPTGGLVGTQYF. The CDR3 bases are TGCAGTGCTAGAGCCCCAACGGGGGGGCTGGTAGGGACCCAGTACTTC.

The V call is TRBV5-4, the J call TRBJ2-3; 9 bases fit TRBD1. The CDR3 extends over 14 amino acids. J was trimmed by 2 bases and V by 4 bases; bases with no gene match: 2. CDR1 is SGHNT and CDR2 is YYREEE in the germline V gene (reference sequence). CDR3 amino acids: CASSVQGATDTQYF. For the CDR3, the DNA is TGTGCCAGCAGCGTACAGGGGGCCACAGATACGCAGTATTTT.

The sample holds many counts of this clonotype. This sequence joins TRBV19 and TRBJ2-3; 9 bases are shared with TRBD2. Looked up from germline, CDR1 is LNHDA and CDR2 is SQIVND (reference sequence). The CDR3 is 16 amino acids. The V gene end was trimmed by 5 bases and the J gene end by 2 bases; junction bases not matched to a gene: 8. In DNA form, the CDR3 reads TGTGCCAGTAGTGACTTTAGCGGGGGTACCACAGATACGCAGTATTTT. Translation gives CASSDFSGGTTDTQYF.

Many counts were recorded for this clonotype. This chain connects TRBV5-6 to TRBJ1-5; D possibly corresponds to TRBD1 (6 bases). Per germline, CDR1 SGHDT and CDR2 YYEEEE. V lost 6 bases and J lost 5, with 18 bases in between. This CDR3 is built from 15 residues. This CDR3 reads CASTLLGADYQPQHF. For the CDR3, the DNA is TGTGCCAGCACCTTATTGGGGGCCGACTATCAGCCCCAGCATTTT.

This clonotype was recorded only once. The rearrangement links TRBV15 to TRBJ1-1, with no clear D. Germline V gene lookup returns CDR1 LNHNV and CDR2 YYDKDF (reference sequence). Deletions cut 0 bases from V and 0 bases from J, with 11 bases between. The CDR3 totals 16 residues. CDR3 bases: TGTGCCACCAGCAGAGATGCTCGGGCCTTGAACACTGAAGCTTTCTTT. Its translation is CATSRDARALNTEAFF.

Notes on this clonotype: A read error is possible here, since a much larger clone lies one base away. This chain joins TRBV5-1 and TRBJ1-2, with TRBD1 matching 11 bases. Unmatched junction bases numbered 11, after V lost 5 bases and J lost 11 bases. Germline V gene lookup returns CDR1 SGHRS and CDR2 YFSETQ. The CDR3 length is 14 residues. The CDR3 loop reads CASRPVGQGARYTF. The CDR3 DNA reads TGCGCCAGCAGGCCGGTCGGACAGGGGGCAAGATACACCTTC.

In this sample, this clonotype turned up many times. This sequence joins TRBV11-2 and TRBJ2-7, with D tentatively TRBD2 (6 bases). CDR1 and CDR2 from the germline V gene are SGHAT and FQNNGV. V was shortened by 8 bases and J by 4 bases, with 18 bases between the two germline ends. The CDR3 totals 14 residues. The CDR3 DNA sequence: TGTGCCAGCGGGGGGAGGCAGGGTCTGTACGAGCAGTACTTC. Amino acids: CASGGRQGLYEQYF.

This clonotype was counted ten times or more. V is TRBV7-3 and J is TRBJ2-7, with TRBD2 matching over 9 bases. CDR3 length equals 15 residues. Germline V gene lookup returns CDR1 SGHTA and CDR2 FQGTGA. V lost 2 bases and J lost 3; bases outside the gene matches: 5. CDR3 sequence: CASSLAAGGYYEQYF. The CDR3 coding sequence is TGTGCCAGCAGCTTAGCAGCGGGGGGCTACTACGAGCAGTACTTC.

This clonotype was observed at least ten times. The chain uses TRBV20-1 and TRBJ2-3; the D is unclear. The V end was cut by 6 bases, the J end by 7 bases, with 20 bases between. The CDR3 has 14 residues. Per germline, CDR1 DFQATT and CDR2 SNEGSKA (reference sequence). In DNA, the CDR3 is TGCAGTGCACTGACACAGTTTCTTGTGAATACGCAGTATTTT. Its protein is CSALTQFLVNTQYF.

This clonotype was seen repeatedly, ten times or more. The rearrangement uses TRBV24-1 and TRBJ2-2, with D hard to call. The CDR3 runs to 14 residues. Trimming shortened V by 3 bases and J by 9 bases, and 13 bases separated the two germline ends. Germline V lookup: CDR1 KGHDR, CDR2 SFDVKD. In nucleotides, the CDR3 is TGTGCCACCAGTGATCCCGGGTCCCGGAGGGAGCTGTTTTTT. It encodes CATSDPGSRRELFF.

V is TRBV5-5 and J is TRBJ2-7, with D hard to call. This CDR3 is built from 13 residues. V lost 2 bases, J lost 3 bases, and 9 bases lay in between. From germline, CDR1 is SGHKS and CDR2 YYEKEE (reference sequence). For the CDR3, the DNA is TGTGCCAGCAGCTTTGGGCAACTCTACGAGCAGTACGTC. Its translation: CASSFGQLYEQYV.

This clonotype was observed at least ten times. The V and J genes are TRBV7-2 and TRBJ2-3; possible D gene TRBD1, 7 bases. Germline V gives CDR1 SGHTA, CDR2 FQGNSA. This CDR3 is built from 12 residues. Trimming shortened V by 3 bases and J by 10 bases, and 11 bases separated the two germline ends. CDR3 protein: CASSFARGAQYF. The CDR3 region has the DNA TGTGCCAGCAGCTTTGCCAGGGGGGCGCAGTATTTT.

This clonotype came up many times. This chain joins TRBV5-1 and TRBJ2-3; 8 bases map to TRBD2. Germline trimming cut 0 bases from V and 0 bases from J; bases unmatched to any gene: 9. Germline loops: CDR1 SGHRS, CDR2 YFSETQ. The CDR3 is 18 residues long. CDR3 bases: TGCGCCAGCAGCTTGGTTGCGCAGCGGGGGCCCAGCACAGATACGCAGTATTTT. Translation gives CASSLVAQRGPSTDTQYF.

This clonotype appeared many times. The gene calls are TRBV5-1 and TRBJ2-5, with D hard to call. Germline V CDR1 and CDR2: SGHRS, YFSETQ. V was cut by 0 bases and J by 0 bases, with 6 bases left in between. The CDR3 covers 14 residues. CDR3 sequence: CASSLAQYQETQYF. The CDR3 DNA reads TGCGCCAGCAGCTTGGCCCAGTACCAAGAGACCCAGTACTTC.

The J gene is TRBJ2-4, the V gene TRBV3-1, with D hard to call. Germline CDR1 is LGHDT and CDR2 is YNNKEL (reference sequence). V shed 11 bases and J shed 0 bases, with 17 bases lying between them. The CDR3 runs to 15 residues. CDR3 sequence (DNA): TGTGCCTCCACCCAAAATTACATAGCCAAAAACATTCAGTACTTC. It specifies CASTQNYIAKNIQYF.

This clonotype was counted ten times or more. CDR3 in DNA: TGTGCCAGCAGCTTCCGCGTTATCTCTGGGGCCAACGTCCTGACTTTC. Protein: CASSFRVISGANVLTF. The chain recombines TRBV7-8 with TRBJ2-6; no clear D gene. The germline V gene has CDR1 SGHVS and CDR2 FQNEAQ. The CDR3 is 16 residues long. The V gene lost 3 bases and the J gene lost 0 bases, with 9 bases spanning the gap.